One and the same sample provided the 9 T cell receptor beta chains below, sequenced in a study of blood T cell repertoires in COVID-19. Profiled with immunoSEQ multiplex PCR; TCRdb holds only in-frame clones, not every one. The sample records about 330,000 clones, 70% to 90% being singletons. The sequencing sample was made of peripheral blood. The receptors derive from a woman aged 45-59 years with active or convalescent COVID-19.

The chain's CDR3 is CASSELAFTDTQYF. The DNA for the CDR3 is TGTGCCAGCAGTGAACTAGCGTTCACAGATACGCAGTATTTT. V is TRBV27 and J is TRBJ2-3; TRBD2 matches 7 bases. With 5 bases clipped from V and 2 bases from J, the junction kept 4 bases outside the gene matches. The CDR3 sequence is 14 residues long. Germline V gene data show CDR1 as MNHEY and CDR2 as SMNVEV (reference sequence).

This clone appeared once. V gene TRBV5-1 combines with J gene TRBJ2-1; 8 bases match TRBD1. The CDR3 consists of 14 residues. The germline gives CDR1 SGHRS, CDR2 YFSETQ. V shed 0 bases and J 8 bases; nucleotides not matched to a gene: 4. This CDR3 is CASSLVAGGYEQFF. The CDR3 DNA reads TGCGCCAGCAGCTTGGTGGCAGGGGGCTATGAGCAGTTCTTC.

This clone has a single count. CDR3 loop: CASSFGTGDYEQYF. CDR3 nucleotide sequence: TGTGCCAGCAGCTTCGGGACAGGTGATTACGAGCAGTACTTC. The rearrangement uses TRBV7-2 and TRBJ2-7; 8 bases match TRBD1. The CDR3 runs to 14 residues. CDR1 SGHTA and CDR2 FQGNSA come from the germline V gene. V lost 3 bases, J lost 4 bases, and 5 bases stayed unmatched.

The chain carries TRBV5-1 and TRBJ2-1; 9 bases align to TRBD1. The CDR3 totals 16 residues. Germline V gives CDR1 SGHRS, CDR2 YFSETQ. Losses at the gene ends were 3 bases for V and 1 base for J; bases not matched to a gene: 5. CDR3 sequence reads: CASSSGQGGSYNEQFF. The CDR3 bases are TGCGCCAGCAGCTCGGGACAGGGTGGGTCCTACAATGAGCAGTTCTTC.

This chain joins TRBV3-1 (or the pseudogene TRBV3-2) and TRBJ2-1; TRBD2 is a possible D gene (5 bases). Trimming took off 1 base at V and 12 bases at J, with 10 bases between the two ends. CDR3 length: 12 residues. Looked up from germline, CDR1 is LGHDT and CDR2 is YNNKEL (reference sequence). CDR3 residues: CASSQGDEGQFF. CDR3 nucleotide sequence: TGTGCCAGCAGCCAAGGTGATGAGGGGCAGTTCTTC.

The CDR3 DNA follows: TGTGCCAGCAGTGGGGAGGGCCGGAAGACCCAGTACTTC. Translation gives CASSGEGRKTQYF. This chain joins TRBV2 and TRBJ2-5; 7 bases map to TRBD2. There are 13 residues in the CDR3. Per germline, CDR1 SNHLY and CDR2 FYNNEI. Trimming removed 4 bases from V and 6 bases from J; junction bases left unmatched: 5. Supplemented by reference TRBV2 and TRBJ2-5, the full variable domain reads EPEVTQTPSHQVTQMGQEVILRCVPISNHLYFYWYRQILGQKVEFLVSFYNNEISEKSEIFDDQFSVERPDGSNFTLKIRSTKLEDSAMYFCASSGEGRKTQYFGPGTRLLVL.

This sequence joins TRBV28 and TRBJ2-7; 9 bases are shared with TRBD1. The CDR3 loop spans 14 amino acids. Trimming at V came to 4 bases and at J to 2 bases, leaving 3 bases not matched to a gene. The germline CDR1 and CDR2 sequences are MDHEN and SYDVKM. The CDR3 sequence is CASSSGQGTYEQYF. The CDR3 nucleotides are TGTGCCAGCAGTTCGGGACAGGGAACCTACGAGCAGTACTTC.

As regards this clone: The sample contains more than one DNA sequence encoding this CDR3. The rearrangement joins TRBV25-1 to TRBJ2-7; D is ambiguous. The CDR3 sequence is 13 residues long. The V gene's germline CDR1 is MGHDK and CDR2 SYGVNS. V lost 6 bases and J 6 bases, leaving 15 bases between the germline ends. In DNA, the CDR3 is TGTGCCAGCAGCCACGGCGGCCCCTTCGAGCAGTACTTC. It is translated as CASSHGGPFEQYF.

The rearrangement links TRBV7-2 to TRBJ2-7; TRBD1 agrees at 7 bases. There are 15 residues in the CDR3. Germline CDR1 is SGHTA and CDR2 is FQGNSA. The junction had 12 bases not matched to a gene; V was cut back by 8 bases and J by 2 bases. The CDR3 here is CASGRTGDPPYEQYF. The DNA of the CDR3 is TGTGCCAGCGGACGCACAGGGGATCCTCCCTACGAGCAGTACTTC. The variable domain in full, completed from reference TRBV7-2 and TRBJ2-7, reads GAGVSQSPSNKVTEKGKDVELRCDPISGHTALYWYRQSLGQGLEFLIYFQGNSAPDKSGLPSDRFSAERTGGSVSTLTIQRTQQEDSAVYLCASGRTGDPPYEQYFGPGTRLTVT.